These 28 T cell receptor beta chains came from one sample sequenced in a study of T-cell reconstitution after alpha-beta-depleted transplantation in children. As it was prepared, the TCRbeta library received unique molecular identifiers. Each CDR3 protein is one row after TCRdb ran MiXCR on the PCR reads. The table has 700,000 or so distinct CDR3 sequences, under 15% seen once. The specimen was PBMCs, collected before TCRalphabeta/CD19-depleted stem cell transplant. The origin of the receptors is a girl aged 2-9 years with congenital amegakaryocytic thrombocytopenia, due to receive a stem cell transplant.

This clonotype was seen ten or more times. The genes are TRBV7-2 and TRBJ2-1; D not certain. Germline CDR1 reads SGHTA; CDR2 reads FQGNSA. The V and J ends lost 1 base and 1 base respectively, with 8 bases between them. The CDR3 totals 15 residues. The CDR3 region has the DNA TGTGCCAGCAGCTTAGACCCCGGGTCCTACAATGAGCAGTTCTTC. Amino acid sequence: CASSLDPGSYNEQFF.

The table lists this clonotype with many counts. The CDR3 protein is CASSLAGGNQETQYF. In nucleotides, the CDR3 is TGTGCCAGCAGTTTAGCCGGCGGGAACCAAGAGACCCAGTACTTC. The genes are TRBV28 and TRBJ2-5; perhaps TRBD2 as D (6 bases). The CDR3 sequence is 15 residues long. Per the germline V gene, CDR1 is MDHEN and CDR2 is SYDVKM. Trimming took off 2 bases at V and 0 bases at J, with 10 bases between the two ends.

This clonotype was counted a few times. The gene calls are TRBV28 and TRBJ1-5; D perhaps matches TRBD1 (6 bases). There are 14 residues in the CDR3. Germline V gene lookup returns CDR1 MDHEN and CDR2 SYDVKM. V dropped 5 bases and J dropped 9 bases, with 17 bases sitting between them. The CDR3 coding sequence is TGTGCCAGCAGTACAGGGTTGGGTGAATTGCCCCAGCATTTT. Translating it yields CASSTGLGELPQHF.

This clonotype was counted at least ten times. The chain employs TRBV20-1 and TRBJ2-3; 7 nucleotides align to TRBD1. This CDR3 region has 15 residues. Trimming removed 3 bases from V and 2 bases from J; junction bases left unmatched: 8. The germline gives CDR1 DFQATT, CDR2 SNEGSKA (reference sequence). The CDR3 loop reads CSASGAGGTTDTQYF. Here the CDR3 DNA reads TGCAGTGCTAGTGGGGCAGGGGGAACCACAGATACGCAGTATTTT.

This clonotype was counted many times. This chain links TRBV3-1 with TRBJ2-7; TRBD1 aligns across 9 bases. Trimming took 4 bases from V and 5 from J; bases not matched to a gene: 9. In germline, CDR1 is LGHDT, CDR2 YNNKEL (reference sequence). The CDR3 is made up of 15 amino acids. Here the CDR3 reads CASSRPGQGQDEQYF. The DNA of the CDR3 is TGTGCCAGCAGCCGACCGGGACAGGGTCAAGACGAGCAGTACTTC.

This chain joins TRBV20-1 and TRBJ2-5, with a weak D call TRBD2 (6 bases). The length of the CDR3 is 11 residues. The V gene's germline CDR1 is DFQATT and CDR2 SNEGSKA (reference sequence). CDR3 nucleotide sequence: TGCCGGGGCGGGGATTCGGAGACCCAGTACTTC. Amino acid sequence: CRGGDSETQYF.

This clonotype was detected only a few times. The chain employs TRBV20-1 and TRBJ1-1; 10 bases match TRBD1. The CDR3 covers 16 residues. CDR1 is DFQATT and CDR2 is SNEGSKA in the germline V gene (reference sequence). V lost 7 bases to trimming and J lost 4 bases; unmatched junction nucleotides: 15. CDR3 in amino acids: CSVTRDRGHGVTEAFF. The CDR3 DNA sequence: TGCAGTGTCACCCGGGACAGGGGCCACGGAGTCACTGAAGCTTTCTTT.

This clonotype appeared a few times. The chain combines TRBV5-5 with TRBJ1-3; D is ambiguous. The CDR3 length is 15 residues. V lost 4 bases and J lost 0, with 11 bases in between. The germline CDR1 and CDR2 sequences are SGHKS and YYEKEE (reference sequence). In nucleotides, the CDR3 is TGTGCCAGCAGCCTGGACGGTAACTCTGGAAACACCATATATTTT. Residues: CASSLDGNSGNTIYF. Looking up the rest from reference TRBV5-5 and TRBJ1-3 gives the full variable domain: DAGVTQSPTHLIKTRGQQVTLRCSPISGHKSVSWYQQVLGQGPQFIFQYYEKEERGRGNFPDRFSARQFPNYSSELNVNALLLGDSALYLCASSLDGNSGNTIYFGEGSWLTVV.

The sample holds many counts of this clonotype. V is TRBV25-1 and J is TRBJ2-3, with D hard to call. V lost 2 bases and J lost 5, with 17 bases in between. This CDR3 is 16 amino acids long. Germline V CDR1 and CDR2: MGHDK, SYGVNS. The CDR3 region is CASSEMRLGFGDTQYF. The CDR3 nucleotides are TGTGCCAGCAGTGAAATGAGGCTCGGGTTCGGAGATACGCAGTATTTT.

Many counts were recorded for this clonotype. CDR3 in DNA: TGCAGTGCTAGATTCCCGGGAGGCGCCTACTCCTACAATGAGCAGTTCTTC. It translates to CSARFPGGAYSYNEQFF. V usage is TRBV20-1 and J usage is TRBJ2-1, with TRBD2 matching 7 bases. J was trimmed by 0 bases and V by 2 bases; bases with no gene match: 10. The CDR3 runs to 17 residues. Germline CDR1 DFQATT, CDR2 SNEGSKA (reference sequence).

V is TRBV6-1 and J is TRBJ1-6; 11 positions match TRBD1. Germline values: CDR1 MNHNS, CDR2 SASEGT. This CDR3 is 18 amino acids long. V was pared by 6 bases and J by 4 bases, with 11 bases of the junction left unmatched. The CDR3 loop is CASRILGQGVGYNSPLHF. DNA for the CDR3: TGTGCCAGCAGAATCCTGGGACAGGGGGTTGGGTATAATTCACCCCTCCACTTT.

This clonotype was observed a handful of times. CDR3 in DNA: TGTGCCAGCAGTTTTAAAGTGCACGAGCAGTACTTC. This codes for CASSFKVHEQYF. The J gene is TRBJ2-7, the V gene TRBV12-3 or TRBV12-4; the D is unclear. The CDR3 is 12 residues long. The ends were cut back, 3 bases at V and 5 bases at J, with 8 bases in the middle.

The chain carries TRBV20-1 and TRBJ2-5; D perhaps matches TRBD2 (5 bases). Germline CDR1 is DFQATT and CDR2 is SNEGSKA (reference sequence). Trimming stripped 0 bases from V and 5 bases from J, with 16 bases between. The CDR3 is 15 amino acids. CDR3 sequence reads: CSAREWTPPAETQYF. In DNA, the CDR3 is TGCAGTGCTAGAGAATGGACTCCCCCCGCTGAGACCCAGTACTTC.

The chain is built from TRBV29-1 and TRBJ2-7; the match to TRBD2 covers 9 bases. The germline V gene encodes CDR1 SQVTM and CDR2 ANQGSEA. V was pared by 5 bases and J by 3 bases, with 5 bases of the junction left unmatched. This CDR3 is 13 amino acids long. CDR3 DNA: TGCAGCGTTAGCGGGAGGTTCTTCTACGAGCAGTACTTC. This encodes CSVSGRFFYEQYF.

This clonotype was seen ten or more times. V usage is TRBV5-1 and J usage is TRBJ2-3; a possible D gene is TRBD1 (7 bases). Trimming stripped 0 bases from V and 2 bases from J, with 22 bases between. The CDR3 sequence is 19 residues long. Germline V gene sequence: CDR1 SGHRS, CDR2 YFSETQ. Here the CDR3 DNA reads TGCGCCAGCAGCTTGGAGGAGGGACAGACCATTTTCGTCACAGATACGCAGTATTTT. Residues: CASSLEEGQTIFVTDTQYF. Full variable domain (outside the CDR3, taken from reference TRBV5-1 and TRBJ2-3): KAGVTQTPRYLIKTRGQQVTLSCSPISGHRSVSWYQQTPGQGLQFLFEYFSETQRNKGNFPGRFSGRQFSNSRSEMNVSTLELGDSALYLCASSLEEGQTIFVTDTQYFGPGTRLTVL.

This clonotype was detected only a few times. The CDR3 loop reads CASSPWGGESYNEQFF. The CDR3 region has the DNA TGCGCCAGCAGCCCCTGGGGAGGGGAAAGCTACAATGAGCAGTTCTTC. The rearrangement links TRBV5-1 to TRBJ2-1; 7 bases align to TRBD2. Trimming cost V 4 bases and J 3 bases; bases outside gene matches: 10. Germline V gene lookup returns CDR1 SGHRS and CDR2 YFSETQ. The length of the CDR3 is 16 residues.

This clonotype was observed many times. The chain uses TRBV7-8 and TRBJ2-1, with 7 bases aligning to TRBD2. This CDR3 is 16 amino acids long. Per germline, CDR1 SGHVS and CDR2 FQNEAQ. The ends lost 2 bases at V and 4 bases at J; junction bases unmatched: 8. The CDR3 here is CASSLNRLAVYNEQFF. The CDR3 nucleotides read TGTGCCAGCAGCTTAAACAGGCTAGCGGTTTACAATGAGCAGTTCTTC.

This clonotype has at least ten counts. The V and J genes are TRBV5-1 and TRBJ2-5; possibly TRBD1 for D (5 bases). The CDR3 runs 15 residues. V lost 0 bases and J 3 bases, leaving 12 bases between the germline ends. Germline CDR1 is SGHRS and CDR2 is YFSETQ. The chain's CDR3 is CASSLDRFGEETQYF. The CDR3 nucleotides read TGCGCCAGCAGCTTGGACAGGTTTGGTGAAGAGACCCAGTACTTC. Complete variable domain (other parts from reference TRBV5-1 and TRBJ2-5): KAGVTQTPRYLIKTRGQQVTLSCSPISGHRSVSWYQQTPGQGLQFLFEYFSETQRNKGNFPGRFSGRQFSNSRSEMNVSTLELGDSALYLCASSLDRFGEETQYFGPGTRLLVL.

The V call is TRBV7-2, the J call TRBJ2-1; 8 nucleotides match TRBD2. Germline assignment: CDR1 SGHTA and CDR2 FQGNSA. There are 16 residues in the CDR3. J lost 7 bases, V lost 2 bases, and 10 bases had no gene match. In nucleotides, the CDR3 is TGTGCCAGCAGCTTATCATGGCGGGAGGCAGGGAATGAGCAGTTCTTC. This translates into CASSLSWREAGNEQFF.

This clonotype came up many times. This sequence joins TRBV7-2 and TRBJ2-7; 10 bases are a match to TRBD1. The CDR3 runs to 14 residues. CDR1 is SGHTA, CDR2 FQGNSA, per germline. After removal of 5 bases from V and 4 bases from J, the junction contained 5 bases not matched to a gene. CDR3 residues: CASSRTGQGYEQYF. For the CDR3, the DNA is TGTGCCAGCAGCAGAACGGGACAGGGGTACGAGCAGTACTTC.

The CDR3 sequence is CSALGTGTGQPQHF. The CDR3 DNA sequence: TGCAGTGCCCTCGGGACAGGGACGGGTCAGCCCCAGCATTTT. V is TRBV20-1 and J is TRBJ1-5; 9 bases fit TRBD1. The ends lost 6 bases at V and 6 bases at J; junction bases unmatched: 9. In germline, CDR1 is DFQATT, CDR2 SNEGSKA (reference sequence). The CDR3 sequence is 14 residues long.

In this sample, this clonotype turned up many times. The V gene is TRBV20-1, the J gene TRBJ2-3; D not resolved. V lost 5 bases and J 2 bases, leaving 11 bases between the germline ends. This CDR3 spans 13 amino acids. CDR1 and CDR2 (germline): DFQATT, SNEGSKA (reference sequence). The chain's CDR3 is CSALLENTDTQYF. The CDR3 coding sequence is TGCAGTGCTCTATTGGAAAACACAGATACGCAGTATTTT.

J is TRBJ2-7 and V is TRBV5-1, with D possibly being TRBD1 or TRBD2 (5 bases each). Germline V gene lookup returns CDR1 SGHRS and CDR2 YFSETQ. The germline V and J ends were trimmed by 0 bases and 9 bases, with 13 bases remaining between them. The CDR3 consists of 13 residues. CDR3 sequence reads: CASSLAGRSVQYF. The DNA of the CDR3 is TGCGCCAGCAGCTTGGCGGGGCGGAGTGTGCAGTACTTC.

This chain connects TRBV7-6 to TRBJ2-7; a possible D gene is TRBD2 (5 bases). The germline V and J ends were trimmed by 2 bases and 7 bases, with 15 bases remaining between them. CDR1 and CDR2 from the germline V gene are SGHVS and FNYEAQ. The CDR3 length is 14 residues. The CDR3 sequence: CASSLLVDRGEQYF. The DNA of the CDR3 is TGTGCCAGCAGCTTATTGGTAGATCGGGGAGAGCAGTACTTC.

This clonotype has just a few counts. The V and J genes are TRBV20-1 and TRBJ2-7; D is perhaps TRBD2 (6 bases). V was clipped by 7 bases and J by 5 bases, with 18 bases between them. The V gene's germline CDR1 is DFQATT and CDR2 SNEGSKA (reference sequence). This CDR3 contains 13 residues. CDR3 DNA sequence: TGCAGTGGCAAGCGGGCCCTCGGGCACGAGCAGTACTTC. Translation gives CSGKRALGHEQYF.

The chain combines TRBV20-1 with TRBJ1-4, with D uncertain. Germline V lookup: CDR1 DFQATT, CDR2 SNEGSKA (reference sequence). The CDR3 covers 15 residues. V was trimmed by 2 bases and J by 7 bases, leaving 17 bases between them. CDR3 loop: CSARLSWEFGEKLFF. The CDR3 nucleotides read TGCAGTGCTAGATTGAGTTGGGAGTTCGGTGAAAAACTGTTTTTT.

This clonotype was counted a few times. The chain employs TRBV30 and TRBJ1-1, with D uncertain. V dropped 0 bases and J dropped 7 bases, with 15 bases sitting between them. The CDR3 is 14 amino acids. Germline assignment: CDR1 GTSNPN and CDR2 SVGIG (reference sequence). For the CDR3, the DNA is TGTGCCTGGAGTGTTCCTTACAGAAGGCTTGAAGCTTTCTTT. Protein sequence: CAWSVPYRRLEAFF.

This clonotype was found many times. This chain uses TRBV20-1 with TRBJ1-1; D unclear. Germline loops: CDR1 DFQATT, CDR2 SNEGSKA (reference sequence). The CDR3 consists of 11 residues. V was trimmed by 4 bases and J by 5 bases, leaving 8 bases between them. The CDR3 is CSAKVLTEAFF. The CDR3 DNA reads as TGCAGTGCTAAGGTGTTGACTGAAGCTTTCTTT.